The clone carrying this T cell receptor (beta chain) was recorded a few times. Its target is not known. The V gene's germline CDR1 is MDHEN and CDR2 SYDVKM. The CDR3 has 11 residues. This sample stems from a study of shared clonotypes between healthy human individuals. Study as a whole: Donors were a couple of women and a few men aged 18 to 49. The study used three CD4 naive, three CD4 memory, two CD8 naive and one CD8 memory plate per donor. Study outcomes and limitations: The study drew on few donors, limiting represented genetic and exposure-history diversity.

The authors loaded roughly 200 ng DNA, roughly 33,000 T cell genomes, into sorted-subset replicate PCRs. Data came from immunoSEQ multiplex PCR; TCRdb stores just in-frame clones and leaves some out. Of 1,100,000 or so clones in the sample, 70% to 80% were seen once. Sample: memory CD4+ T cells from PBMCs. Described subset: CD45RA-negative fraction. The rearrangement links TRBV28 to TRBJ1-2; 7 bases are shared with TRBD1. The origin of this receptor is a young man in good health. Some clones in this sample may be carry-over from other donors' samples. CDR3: CAFRGPYGYTF. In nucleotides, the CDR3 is TGTGCGTTTAGGGGGCCCTATGGCTACACCTTC.